This paragraph reports one T cell receptor beta chain. This record comes from a study of CD8+ T cells in alopecia areata. The CDR3 totals 14 residues. The trim removed 0 bases at V and 7 bases at J, leaving 2 bases unmatched. From germline, CDR1 is GTSNPN and CDR2 SVGIG (reference sequence). The sample's treatment: oral pan-JAK inhibitor, 5-10 mg twice daily. The authors extracted RNA and reverse transcribed it into cDNA as the sequencing template. Generated by immunoSEQ multiplex PCR, the TCRdb table keeps only in-frame clones and is missing some. The sample carries over 150,000 clones, about 48% recorded once.

The clonotype was recovered from a human donor with alopecia areata. This specimen was CD8+ T cells sorted from blood, taken at week 24, from a patient treated with tofacitinib. The chain links TRBV30 to TRBJ2-1; 11 positions match TRBD1. CDR3 in DNA: TGTGCCTGGAGTGTTGGGACAGGGGGGAATGAGCAGTTCTTC. Its protein is CAWSVGTGGNEQFF.